The source of this TCR beta chain is a study of circulating and synovial CD4+ cells in juvenile arthritis. V lost 0 bases and J lost 5, with 10 bases in between. Germline V lookup: CDR1 SEHNR, CDR2 FQNEAQ (reference sequence). The CDR3 contains 14 residues. Here immunoSEQ multiplex PCR was the method, and the copy in TCRdb shows in-frame clones only, minus some. The sample includes fewer than 40,000 clones, nearly 97% seen only once; the top ten take less than 0.2%. The source is a human donor with juvenile idiopathic arthritis. The genes are TRBV7-9 and TRBJ2-5; TRBD1 might be the D (6 bases). The sample taken for sequencing was CD4+ T cells from blood. The CDR3 DNA reads as TGTGCCAGCAGCTTAGCACAGGGTAGGGAGACCCAGTACTTC. This gives the protein CASSLAQGRETQYF.